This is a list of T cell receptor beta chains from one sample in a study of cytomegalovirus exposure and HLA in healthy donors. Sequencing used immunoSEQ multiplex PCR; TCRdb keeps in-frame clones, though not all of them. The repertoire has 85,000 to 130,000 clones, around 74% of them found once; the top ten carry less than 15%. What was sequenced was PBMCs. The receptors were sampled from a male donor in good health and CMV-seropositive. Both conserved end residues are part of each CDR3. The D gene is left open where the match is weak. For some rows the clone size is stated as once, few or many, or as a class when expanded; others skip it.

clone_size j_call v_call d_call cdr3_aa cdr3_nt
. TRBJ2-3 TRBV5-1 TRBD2 CASSLRGLVGSDTQYF TGCGCCAGCAGCTTGCGTGGACTAGTCGGCTCAGATACGCAGTATTTT
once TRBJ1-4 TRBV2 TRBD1 CASSPGQGNEKLFF TGTGCCAGCAGTCCGGGACAGGGGAATGAAAAACTGTTTTTT
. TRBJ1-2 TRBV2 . CASRGTWYGYTF TGTGCCAGCAGGGGGACATGGTATGGCTACACCTTC
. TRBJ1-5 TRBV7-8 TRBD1 CASSPQTGGPAYQPQHF TGTGCCAGCAGCCCGCAGACAGGGGGCCCTGCCTATCAGCCCCAGCATTTT
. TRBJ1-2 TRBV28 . CASSFELASGGYTF TGTGCCAGCAGTTTCGAATTGGCCTCTGGCGGCTACACCTTC
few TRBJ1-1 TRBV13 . CASRLMGGSEAFF TGTGCCAGCAGACTCATGGGGGGGTCTGAAGCTTTCTTT
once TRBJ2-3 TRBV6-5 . CASSYRGSTDTQYF TGTGCCAGCAGTTACAGGGGTAGCACAGATACGCAGTATTTT
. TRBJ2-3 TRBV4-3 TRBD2 CASSPSLAGGADTQYF TGCGCCAGCAGCCCTTCCCTAGCGGGGGGGGCAGATACGCAGTATTTT
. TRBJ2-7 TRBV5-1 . CASSLGRGSSYEQYF TGCGCCAGCAGCTTGGGCAGGGGCAGCTCCTACGAGCAGTACTTC
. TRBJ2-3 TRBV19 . CASSKGLSTDTQYF TGTGCCAGTAGTAAAGGACTGAGCACAGATACGCAGTATTTT
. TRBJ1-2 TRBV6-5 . CASSPELYYGYTF TGTGCCAGCAGCCCCGAACTGTACTATGGCTACACCTTC
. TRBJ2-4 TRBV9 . CASGGAGAKNIQYF TGTGCCAGCGGGGGGGCCGGAGCCAAAAACATTCAGTACTTC
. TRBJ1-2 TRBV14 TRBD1 CASSQDLTGMFGGYTF TGTGCCAGCAGCCAAGATCTGACAGGGATGTTCGGAGGCTACACCTTC
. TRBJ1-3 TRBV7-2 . CASSFAATSSGNTIYF TGTGCCAGCAGCTTTGCCGCCACATCCTCTGGAAACACCATATATTTT
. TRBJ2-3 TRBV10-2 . CASAPQVRRTDTQYF TGCGCCAGCGCCCCCCAGGTTAGGCGCACAGATACGCAGTATTTT
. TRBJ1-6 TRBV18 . CASSRQALPDSYNSPLHF TGTGCCAGCTCAAGGCAGGCCCTCCCGGACTCCTATAATTCACCCCTCCACTTT